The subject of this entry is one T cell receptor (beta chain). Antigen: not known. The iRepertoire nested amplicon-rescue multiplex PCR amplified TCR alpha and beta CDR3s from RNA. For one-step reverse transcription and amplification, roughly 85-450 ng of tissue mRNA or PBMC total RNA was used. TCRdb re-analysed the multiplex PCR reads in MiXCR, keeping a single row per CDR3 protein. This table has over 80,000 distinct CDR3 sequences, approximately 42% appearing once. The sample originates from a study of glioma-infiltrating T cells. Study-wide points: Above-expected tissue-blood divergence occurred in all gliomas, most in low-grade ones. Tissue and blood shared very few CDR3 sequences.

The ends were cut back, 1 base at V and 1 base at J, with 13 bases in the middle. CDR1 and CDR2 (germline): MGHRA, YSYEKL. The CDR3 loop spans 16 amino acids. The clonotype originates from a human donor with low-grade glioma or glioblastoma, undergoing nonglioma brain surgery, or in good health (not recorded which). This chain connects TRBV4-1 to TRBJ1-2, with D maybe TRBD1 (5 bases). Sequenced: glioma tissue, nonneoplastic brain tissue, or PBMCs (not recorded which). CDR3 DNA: TGCGCCAGCAGCCAAGCCGCAGGGCGGAGTAACTATGGCTACACCTTC. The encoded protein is CASSQAAGRSNYGYTF.